Shown below are 15 T cell receptor beta chains from a single sample sequenced in a study of blood T cell repertoires in COVID-19. Sequencing used immunoSEQ multiplex PCR; TCRdb keeps in-frame clones, though not all of them. The table has some 19,000 clones, 82% seen once. Sequenced material: peripheral blood. All receptors derive from a human donor in a cohort sampled during active COVID-19.

The chain employs TRBV15 and TRBJ1-4; D remains unclear. V was clipped by 5 bases and J by 5 bases, with 12 bases between them. Germline CDR1 and CDR2: LNHNV and YYDKDF (reference sequence). This CDR3 is built from 14 residues. CDR3 protein: CATSPRTGNEKLFF. Written as DNA, the CDR3 is TGTGCCACCAGCCCCAGGACGGGGAATGAAAAACTGTTTTTT.

The rearrangement joins TRBV6-2 or TRBV6-3 to TRBJ2-6; D might be TRBD1 (6 bases). This CDR3 region has 15 residues. The V end lost 5 bases, the J end lost 2 bases, and 10 bases lay between the germline ends. In germline, CDR1 is MNHEY, CDR2 SVGEGT. The DNA for the CDR3 is TGTGCCAGCAGTCTAAGGGGGACTGGGGCCAACGTCCTGACTTTC. Translation gives CASSLRGTGANVLTF.

The CDR3 loop is CASSIGTGGWDTEAFF. The CDR3 DNA sequence: TGTGCCAGCAGCATTGGGACAGGGGGTTGGGACACTGAAGCTTTCTTT. V gene TRBV5-6 combines with J gene TRBJ1-1; TRBD1 matches 11 bases. V lost 4 bases and J lost 3; bases outside the gene matches: 8. Germline-derived CDR1 and CDR2 are SGHDT and YYEEEE. The CDR3 consists of 16 residues.

The V and J genes are TRBV28 and TRBJ2-3; 10 bases agree with TRBD2. The germline gives CDR1 MDHEN, CDR2 SYDVKM. With 5 bases clipped from V and 2 bases from J, the junction kept 10 bases outside the gene matches. The CDR3 sequence is 17 residues long. The DNA of the CDR3 is TGTGCCAGCAGTCCCCGGACTAGCGGCTTCTTCACAGATACGCAGTATTTT. This codes for CASSPRTSGFFTDTQYF.

This chain connects TRBV7-9 to TRBJ1-1, with a weak D call TRBD1 (5 bases). The CDR3 covers 16 residues. The germline V gene encodes CDR1 SEHNR and CDR2 FQNEAQ (reference sequence). The V and J ends lost 1 base and 3 bases respectively, with 15 bases between them. The CDR3 DNA reads TGTGCCAGCAGCTTAGGAATGCAGGGTTGGGACACTGAAGCTTTCTTT. Translating it yields CASSLGMQGWDTEAFF.

This CDR3 reads CASSRTSESGELFF. The CDR3 DNA sequence: TGCGCCAGCAGCCGGACTAGTGAGTCCGGGGAGCTGTTTTTT. The gene calls are TRBV4-1 and TRBJ2-2; 7 positions agree with TRBD2. With 4 bases clipped from V and 6 bases from J, the junction kept 5 bases outside the gene matches. CDR3 length: 14 residues. Germline loops: CDR1 MGHRA, CDR2 YSYEKL.

The rearrangement joins TRBV6-5 to TRBJ2-5; TRBD2 aligns across 8 bases. Germline V gene lookup returns CDR1 MNHEY and CDR2 SVGAGI. The CDR3 length is 15 residues. Trimming at V came to 4 bases and at J to 2 bases, leaving 6 bases not matched to a gene. The CDR3 sequence: CASSLQLAGQETQYF. Written as DNA, the CDR3 is TGTGCCAGCAGTTTACAGTTAGCGGGGCAAGAGACCCAGTACTTC.

The rearrangement links TRBV5-6 to TRBJ1-3; tentatively, D is TRBD1 (6 bases). The CDR3 has 14 amino acids. Trimming took 3 bases from V and 4 from J, leaving 11 bases between them. Germline V gene lookup returns CDR1 SGHDT and CDR2 YYEEEE. CDR3 amino acids: CASSWGRGGNTIYF. The CDR3 coding sequence is TGTGCCAGCAGCTGGGGCAGGGGCGGAAACACCATATATTTT.

This chain links TRBV24-1 with TRBJ1-1; 11 bases agree with TRBD1. Germline CDR1 KGHDR, CDR2 SFDVKD. Losses at the gene ends were 3 bases for V and 4 bases for J; bases not matched to a gene: 3. CDR3 length: 15 residues. The CDR3 region has the DNA TGTGCCACCAGTGATGGGGGACAGGGGGTCACTGAAGCTTTCTTT. Its translation: CATSDGGQGVTEAFF.

This chain links TRBV19 with TRBJ2-1, with 8 nucleotides matching TRBD2. Germline CDR1 reads LNHDA; CDR2 reads SQIVND (reference sequence). V dropped 5 bases and J dropped 2; count of bases not matched to a gene: 5. The CDR3 is made up of 15 amino acids. CDR3 nucleotides: TGTGCCAGTAGTTCAGCGCGGGAGGCCTACAATGAGCAGTTCTTC. Its translation is CASSSAREAYNEQFF.

This chain uses TRBV7-2 with TRBJ2-1; 8 nucleotides agree with TRBD1. This CDR3 region has 15 residues. The junction had 0 bases not matched to a gene; V was cut back by 1 base and J by 1 base. Germline-derived CDR1 and CDR2 are SGHTA and FQGNSA. The CDR3 nucleotides are TGTGCCAGCAGCTTAGGACAGGGGTCCTACAATGAGCAGTTCTTC. Amino acid sequence: CASSLGQGSYNEQFF.

The chain carries TRBV25-1 and TRBJ2-2; 7 bases agree with TRBD2. CDR1 MGHDK and CDR2 SYGVNS come from the germline V gene. The CDR3 contains 14 residues. The junction had 6 bases not matched to a gene; V was cut back by 7 bases and J by 4 bases. The CDR3 spells CASTGGEGTGELFF. CDR3 DNA: TGTGCCAGCACTGGGGGGGAGGGCACCGGGGAGCTGTTTTTT.

The V and J genes are TRBV24-1 and TRBJ2-1, with D possibly being TRBD1 (6 bases). Trimming removed 3 bases from V and 14 bases from J, with 25 bases in between. This CDR3 spans 16 amino acids. From germline, CDR1 is KGHDR and CDR2 SFDVKD. Here the CDR3 DNA reads TGTGCCACCAGTGATCCGACGAACGGGCCGGTAAAGGGGGAGTTCTTC. It is translated as CATSDPTNGPVKGEFF.

The genes are TRBV21-1 and TRBJ1-4; TRBD1, the table's D call, lacks a check against the DNA. TRBV21-1 is noted as a pseudogene. CDR3 size: 17 residues. The CDR3 here is CASNTRGTVATNEKLFF. The CDR3 region has the DNA TGTGCCAGCAACACCCGAGGGACAGTTGCAACTAATGAAAAACTGTTTTTT.

The chain joins TRBV30 to TRBJ2-1; 12 bases map to TRBD2. Germline lookup yields CDR1 GTSNPN and CDR2 SVGIG (reference sequence). With 8 bases clipped from V and 4 bases from J, the junction kept 9 bases outside the gene matches. The CDR3 covers 15 residues. CDR3 loop: CAVTKTSGRYNEQFF. In DNA, the CDR3 is TGTGCCGTAACTAAGACTAGCGGGAGATACAATGAGCAGTTCTTC. Looking up the rest from reference TRBV30 and TRBJ2-1 gives the full variable domain: SQTIHQWPATLVQPVGSPLSLECTVEGTSNPNLYWYRQAAGRGLQLLFYSVGIGQISSEVPQNLSASRPQDRQFILSSKKLLLSDSGFYLCAVTKTSGRYNEQFFGPGTRLTVL.